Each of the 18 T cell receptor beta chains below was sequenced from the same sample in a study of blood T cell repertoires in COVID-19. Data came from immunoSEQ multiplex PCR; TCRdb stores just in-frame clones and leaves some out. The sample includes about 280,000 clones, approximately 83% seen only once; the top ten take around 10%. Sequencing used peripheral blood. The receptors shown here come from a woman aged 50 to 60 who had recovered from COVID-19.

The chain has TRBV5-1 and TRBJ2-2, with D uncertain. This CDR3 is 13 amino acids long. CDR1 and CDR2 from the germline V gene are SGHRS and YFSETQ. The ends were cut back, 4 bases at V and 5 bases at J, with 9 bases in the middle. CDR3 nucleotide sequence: TGCGCCAGCAGCCCGAGACAAACCGGGGAGCTGTTTTTT. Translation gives CASSPRQTGELFF.

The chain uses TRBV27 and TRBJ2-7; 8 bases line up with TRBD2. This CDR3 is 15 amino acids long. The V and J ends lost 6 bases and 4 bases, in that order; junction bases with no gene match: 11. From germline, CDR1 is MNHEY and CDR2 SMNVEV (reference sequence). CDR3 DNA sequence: TGTGCCAGCAGCAGAACCGGGACTAGTCATTACGAGCAGTACTTC. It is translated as CASSRTGTSHYEQYF.

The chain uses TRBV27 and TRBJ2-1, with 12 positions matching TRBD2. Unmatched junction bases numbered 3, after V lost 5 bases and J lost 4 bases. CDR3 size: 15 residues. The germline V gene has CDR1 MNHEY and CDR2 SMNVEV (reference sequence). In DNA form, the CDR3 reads TGTGCCAGCAGTCAGACTAGCGGGAGTTACAATGAGCAGTTCTTC. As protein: CASSQTSGSYNEQFF.

CDR3 protein: CASSLEGSGRAYTDTQYF. The CDR3 DNA reads as TGTGCCAGCAGTTTAGAGGGTAGCGGGAGGGCCTACACAGATACGCAGTATTTT. This chain uses TRBV27 with TRBJ2-3, with 11 bases matching TRBD2. The junction had 9 bases not matched to a gene; V was cut back by 2 bases and J by 2 bases. Germline-derived CDR1 and CDR2 are MNHEY and SMNVEV (reference sequence). The CDR3 sequence is 18 residues long.

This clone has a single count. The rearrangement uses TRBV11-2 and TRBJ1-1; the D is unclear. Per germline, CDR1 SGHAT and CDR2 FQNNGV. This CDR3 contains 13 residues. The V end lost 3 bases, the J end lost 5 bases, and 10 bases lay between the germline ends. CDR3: CASSFQEWTEAFF. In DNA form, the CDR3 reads TGTGCCAGCAGCTTCCAAGAGTGGACTGAAGCTTTCTTT.

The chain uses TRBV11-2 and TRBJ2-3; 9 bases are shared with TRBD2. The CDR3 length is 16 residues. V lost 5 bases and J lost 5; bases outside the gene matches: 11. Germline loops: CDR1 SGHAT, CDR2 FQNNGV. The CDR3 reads CASSIRWAGGGDTQYF. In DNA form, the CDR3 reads TGTGCCAGCAGCATACGGTGGGCGGGAGGGGGAGATACGCAGTATTTT.

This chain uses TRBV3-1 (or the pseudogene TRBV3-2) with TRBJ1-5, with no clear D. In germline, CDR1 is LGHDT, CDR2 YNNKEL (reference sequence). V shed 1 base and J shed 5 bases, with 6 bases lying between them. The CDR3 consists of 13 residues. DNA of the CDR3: TGTGCCAGCAGCCAAGTTGGGCATCAGCCCCAGCATTTT. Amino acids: CASSQVGHQPQHF.

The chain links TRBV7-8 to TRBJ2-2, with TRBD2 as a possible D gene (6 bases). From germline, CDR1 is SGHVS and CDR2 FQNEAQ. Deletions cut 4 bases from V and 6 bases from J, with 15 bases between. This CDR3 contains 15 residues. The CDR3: CASSSYGGASGELFF. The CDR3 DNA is TGTGCCAGCAGCTCTTACGGAGGGGCGTCCGGGGAGCTGTTTTTT.

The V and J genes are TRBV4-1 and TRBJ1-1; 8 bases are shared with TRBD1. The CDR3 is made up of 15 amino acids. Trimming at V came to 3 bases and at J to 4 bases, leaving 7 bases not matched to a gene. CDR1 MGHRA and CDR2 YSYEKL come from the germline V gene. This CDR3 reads CASSQPGQGSTEAFF. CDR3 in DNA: TGCGCCAGCAGCCAGCCCGGACAGGGAAGCACTGAAGCTTTCTTT.

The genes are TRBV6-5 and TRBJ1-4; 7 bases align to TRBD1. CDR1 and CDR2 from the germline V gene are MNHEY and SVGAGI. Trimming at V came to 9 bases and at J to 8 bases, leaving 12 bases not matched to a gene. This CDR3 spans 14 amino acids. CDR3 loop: CASILDRLGEKLFF. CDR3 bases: TGTGCCAGTATACTGGACAGGTTGGGAGAAAAACTGTTTTTT.

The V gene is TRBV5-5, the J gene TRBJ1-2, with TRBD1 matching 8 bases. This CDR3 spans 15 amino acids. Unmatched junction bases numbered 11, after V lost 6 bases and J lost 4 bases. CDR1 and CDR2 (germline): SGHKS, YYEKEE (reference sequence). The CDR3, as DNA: TGTGCCAGCACCCCGTACCTTACAGGGGGCTATGGCTACACCTTC. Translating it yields CASTPYLTGGYGYTF.

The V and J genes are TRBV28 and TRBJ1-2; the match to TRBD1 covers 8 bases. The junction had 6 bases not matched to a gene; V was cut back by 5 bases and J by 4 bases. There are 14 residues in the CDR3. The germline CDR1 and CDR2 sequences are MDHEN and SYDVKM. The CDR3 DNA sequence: TGTGCCAGCAGTCCAGCGGACAGGGCCTATGGCTACACCTTC. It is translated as CASSPADRAYGYTF.

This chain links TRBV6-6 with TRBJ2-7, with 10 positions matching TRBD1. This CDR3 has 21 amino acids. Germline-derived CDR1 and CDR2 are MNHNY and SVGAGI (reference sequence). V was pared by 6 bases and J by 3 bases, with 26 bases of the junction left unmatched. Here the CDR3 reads CASSGGGLLIRDRGSLYEQYF. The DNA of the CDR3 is TGTGCCAGCAGCGGGGGAGGGCTTCTAATCCGGGACAGGGGATCACTCTACGAGCAGTACTTC.

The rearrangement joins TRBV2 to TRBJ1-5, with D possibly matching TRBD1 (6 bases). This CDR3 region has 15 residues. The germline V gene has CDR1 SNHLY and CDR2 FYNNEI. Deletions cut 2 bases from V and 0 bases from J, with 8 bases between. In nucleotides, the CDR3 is TGTGCCAGCAGTGAAAGGACAGCTAGCAATCAGCCCCAGCATTTT. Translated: CASSERTASNQPQHF.

This CDR3 reads CASSPPTGTTEAFF. The CDR3 DNA reads as TGTGCCAGCTCACCACCTACAGGAACAACTGAAGCTTTCTTT. The rearrangement joins TRBV18 to TRBJ1-1, with D maybe TRBD1 (5 bases). Germline V CDR1 and CDR2: KGHSH, LQKENI. Trimming cost V 0 bases and J 5 bases, with 10 bases left between them. This CDR3 is 14 amino acids long.

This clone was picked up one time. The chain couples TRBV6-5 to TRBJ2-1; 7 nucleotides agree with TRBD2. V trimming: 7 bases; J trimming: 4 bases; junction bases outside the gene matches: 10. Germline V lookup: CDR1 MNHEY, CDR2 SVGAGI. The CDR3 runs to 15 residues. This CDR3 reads CASNFGAGRYNEQFF. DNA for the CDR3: TGTGCCAGCAACTTCGGAGCGGGGAGGTACAATGAGCAGTTCTTC.

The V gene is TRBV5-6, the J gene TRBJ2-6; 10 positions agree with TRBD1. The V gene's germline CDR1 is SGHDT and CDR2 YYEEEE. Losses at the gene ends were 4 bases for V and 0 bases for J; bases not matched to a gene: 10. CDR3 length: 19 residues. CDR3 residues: CASSPVPGQGDSGANVLTF. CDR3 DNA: TGTGCCAGCAGCCCGGTTCCAGGACAGGGGGACTCTGGGGCCAACGTCCTGACTTTC.

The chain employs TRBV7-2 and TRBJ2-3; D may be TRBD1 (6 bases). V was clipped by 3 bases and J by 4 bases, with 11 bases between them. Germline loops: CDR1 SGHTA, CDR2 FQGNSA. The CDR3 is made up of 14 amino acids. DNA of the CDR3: TGTGCCAGCAGCTTCCAGGGGAGCCCAGATACGCAGTATTTT. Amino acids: CASSFQGSPDTQYF.